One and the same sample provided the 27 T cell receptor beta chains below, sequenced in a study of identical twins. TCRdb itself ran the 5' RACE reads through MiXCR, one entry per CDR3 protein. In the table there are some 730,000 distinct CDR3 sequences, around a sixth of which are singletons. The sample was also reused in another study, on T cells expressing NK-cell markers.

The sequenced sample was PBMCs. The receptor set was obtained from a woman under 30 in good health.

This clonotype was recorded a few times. The CDR3 DNA reads as TGTGCCAGCAGTTCCGGGACTAGCGGGTTCTTCTCCTACGAGCAGTACTTC. The encoded protein is CASSSGTSGFFSYEQYF. The chain uses TRBV12-3 or TRBV12-4 and TRBJ2-7; 12 bases are shared with TRBD2. After removal of 4 bases from V and 0 bases from J, the junction contained 7 bases not matched to a gene. This CDR3 is built from 17 residues.

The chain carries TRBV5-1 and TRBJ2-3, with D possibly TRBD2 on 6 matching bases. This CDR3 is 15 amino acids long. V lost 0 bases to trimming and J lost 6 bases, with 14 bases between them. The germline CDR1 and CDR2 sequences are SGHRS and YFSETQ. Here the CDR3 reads CASSLDRSAGDTQYF. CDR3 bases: TGCGCCAGCAGCTTGGATCGATCGGCGGGGGATACGCAGTATTTT.

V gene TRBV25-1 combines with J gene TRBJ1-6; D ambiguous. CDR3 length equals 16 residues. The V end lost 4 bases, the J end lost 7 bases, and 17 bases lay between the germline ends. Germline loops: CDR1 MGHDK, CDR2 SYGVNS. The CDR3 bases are TGTGCCAGCAGTGGCGTGACTGGGCCCTTCAATTCACCCCTCCACTTT. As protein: CASSGVTGPFNSPLHF.

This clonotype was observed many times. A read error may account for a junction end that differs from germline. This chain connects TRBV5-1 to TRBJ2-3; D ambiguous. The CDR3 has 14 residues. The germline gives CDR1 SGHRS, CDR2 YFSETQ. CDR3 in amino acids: CASSLVGFTDTQYF. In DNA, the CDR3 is TGTGCCAGCAGCTTAGTGGGCTTCACAGATACGCAGTATTTT. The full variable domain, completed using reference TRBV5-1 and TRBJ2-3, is KAGVTQTPRYLIKTRGQQVTLSCSPISGHRSVSWYQQTPGQGLQFLFEYFSETQRNKGNFPGRFSGRQFSNSRSEMNVSTLELGDSALYLCASSLVGFTDTQYFGPGTRLTVL.

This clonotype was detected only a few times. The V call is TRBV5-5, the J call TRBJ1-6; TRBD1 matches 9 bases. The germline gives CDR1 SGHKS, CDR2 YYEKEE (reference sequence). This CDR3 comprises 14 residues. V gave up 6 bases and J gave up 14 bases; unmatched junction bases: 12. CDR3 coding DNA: TGTGCCAGCACAACCGGGACAGGGCAATTCGCCCTCCACTTT. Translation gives CASTTGTGQFALHF.

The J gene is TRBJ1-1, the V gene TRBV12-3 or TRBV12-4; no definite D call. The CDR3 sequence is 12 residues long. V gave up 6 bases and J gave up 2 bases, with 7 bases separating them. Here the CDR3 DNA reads TGTGCCAGCAGGGAATCAAACACTGAAGCTTTCTTT. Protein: CASRESNTEAFF.

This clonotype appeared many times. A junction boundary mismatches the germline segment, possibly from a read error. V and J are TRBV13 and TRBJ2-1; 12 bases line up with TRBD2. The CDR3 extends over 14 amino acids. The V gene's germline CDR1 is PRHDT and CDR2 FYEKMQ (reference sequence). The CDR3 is CASSLQTSGRSVVF. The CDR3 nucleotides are TGTGCCAGCAGCTTACAGACTAGCGGGAGATCGGTTGTTTTC.

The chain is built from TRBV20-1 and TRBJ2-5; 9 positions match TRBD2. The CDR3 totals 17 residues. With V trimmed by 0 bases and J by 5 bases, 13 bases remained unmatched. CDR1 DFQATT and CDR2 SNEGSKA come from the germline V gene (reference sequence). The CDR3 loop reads CSARDPLLAGVVETQYF. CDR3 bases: TGCAGTGCTAGAGATCCATTATTAGCGGGAGTGGTGGAGACCCAGTACTTC.

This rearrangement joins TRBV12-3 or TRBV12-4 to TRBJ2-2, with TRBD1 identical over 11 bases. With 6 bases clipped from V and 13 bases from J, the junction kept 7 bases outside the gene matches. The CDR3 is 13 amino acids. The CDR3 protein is CASRGQGDRRLFF. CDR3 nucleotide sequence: TGTGCCAGCAGGGGACAGGGGGACCGGAGGCTGTTTTTT.

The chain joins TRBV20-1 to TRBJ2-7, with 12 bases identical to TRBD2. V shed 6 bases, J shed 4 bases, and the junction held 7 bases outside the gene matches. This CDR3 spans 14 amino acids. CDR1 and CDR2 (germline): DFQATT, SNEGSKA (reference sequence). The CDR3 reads CSATGTSGFYEQYF. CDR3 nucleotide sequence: TGCAGTGCCACCGGGACTAGCGGGTTTTACGAGCAGTACTTC.

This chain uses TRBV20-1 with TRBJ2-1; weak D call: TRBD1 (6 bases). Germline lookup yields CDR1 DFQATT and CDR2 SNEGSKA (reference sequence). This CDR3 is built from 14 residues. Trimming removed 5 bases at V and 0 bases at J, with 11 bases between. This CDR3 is CSAQDSSSYNEQFF. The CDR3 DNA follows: TGCAGTGCTCAGGACAGTAGCTCCTACAATGAGCAGTTCTTC.

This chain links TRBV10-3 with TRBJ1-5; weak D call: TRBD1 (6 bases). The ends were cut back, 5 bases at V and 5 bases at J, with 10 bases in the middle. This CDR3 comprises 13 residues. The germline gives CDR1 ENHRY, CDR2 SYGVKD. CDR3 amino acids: CAISQGGDQPQHF. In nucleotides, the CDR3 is TGTGCCATCAGTCAAGGGGGGGATCAGCCCCAGCATTTT.

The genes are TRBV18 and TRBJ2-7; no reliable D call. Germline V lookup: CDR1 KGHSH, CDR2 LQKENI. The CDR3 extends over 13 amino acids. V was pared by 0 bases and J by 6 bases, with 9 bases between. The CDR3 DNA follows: TGTGCCAGCTCACCACCGAACAGACCCGAGCAGTACTTC. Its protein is CASSPPNRPEQYF.

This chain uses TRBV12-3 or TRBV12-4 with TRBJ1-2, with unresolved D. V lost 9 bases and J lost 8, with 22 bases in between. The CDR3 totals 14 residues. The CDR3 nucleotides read TGTGCCAGTCTCAGTGTGGGTCGTTCGGGAGGCTACACCTTC. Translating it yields CASLSVGRSGGYTF.

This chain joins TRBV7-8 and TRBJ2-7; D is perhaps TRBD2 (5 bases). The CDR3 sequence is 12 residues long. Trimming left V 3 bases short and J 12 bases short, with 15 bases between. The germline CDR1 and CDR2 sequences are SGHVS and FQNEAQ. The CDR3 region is CASSLSGEVGYF. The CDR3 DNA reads TGTGCCAGCAGCTTGAGCGGAGAGGTAGGGTACTTC.

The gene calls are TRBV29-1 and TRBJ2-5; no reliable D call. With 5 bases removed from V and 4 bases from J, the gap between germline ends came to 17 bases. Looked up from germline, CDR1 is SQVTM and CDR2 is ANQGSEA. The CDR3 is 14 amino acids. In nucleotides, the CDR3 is TGCAGCGTTTTAAGTTTGTCGGTCGGAGAGACCCAGTACTTC. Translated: CSVLSLSVGETQYF.

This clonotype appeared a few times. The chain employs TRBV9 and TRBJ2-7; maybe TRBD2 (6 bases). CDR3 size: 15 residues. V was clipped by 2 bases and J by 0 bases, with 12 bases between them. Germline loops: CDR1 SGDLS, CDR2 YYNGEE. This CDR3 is CASSVGTSSSYEQYF. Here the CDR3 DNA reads TGTGCCAGCAGCGTCGGGACTTCAAGCTCCTACGAGCAGTACTTC.

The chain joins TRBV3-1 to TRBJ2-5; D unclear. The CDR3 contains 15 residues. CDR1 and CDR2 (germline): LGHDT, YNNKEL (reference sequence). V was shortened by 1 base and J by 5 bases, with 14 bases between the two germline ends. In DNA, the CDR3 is TGTGCCAGCAGCCAAGCCGGGCTAGGCGGCGAGACCCAGTACTTC. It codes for CASSQAGLGGETQYF.

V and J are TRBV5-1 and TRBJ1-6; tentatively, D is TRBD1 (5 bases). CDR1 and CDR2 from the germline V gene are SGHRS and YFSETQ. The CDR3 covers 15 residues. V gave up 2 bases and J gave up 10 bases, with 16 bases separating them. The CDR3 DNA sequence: TGCGCCAGCAGCTTAGAAAGCCGGGGCCTATCACCCCTCCACTTT. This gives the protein CASSLESRGLSPLHF.

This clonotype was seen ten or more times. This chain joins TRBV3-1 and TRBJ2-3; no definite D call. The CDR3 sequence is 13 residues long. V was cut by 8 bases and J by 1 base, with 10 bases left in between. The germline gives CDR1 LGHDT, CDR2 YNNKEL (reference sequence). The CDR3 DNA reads TGTGCCAGCGGTACCCTTCGCACAGATACGCAGTATTTT. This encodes CASGTLRTDTQYF.

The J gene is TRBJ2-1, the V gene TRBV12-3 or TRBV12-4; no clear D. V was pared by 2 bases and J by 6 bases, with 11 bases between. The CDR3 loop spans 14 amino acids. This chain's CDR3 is CASSLRADGNEQFF. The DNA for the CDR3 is TGTGCCAGCAGTTTACGGGCCGACGGCAATGAGCAGTTCTTC.

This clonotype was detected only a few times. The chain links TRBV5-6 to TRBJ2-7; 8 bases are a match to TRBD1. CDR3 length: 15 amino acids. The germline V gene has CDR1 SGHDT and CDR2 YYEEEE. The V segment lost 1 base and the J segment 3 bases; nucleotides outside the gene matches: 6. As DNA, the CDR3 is TGTGCCAGCAGCTTGCCGGACAGGGTGATCTACGAGCAGTACTTC. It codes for CASSLPDRVIYEQYF.

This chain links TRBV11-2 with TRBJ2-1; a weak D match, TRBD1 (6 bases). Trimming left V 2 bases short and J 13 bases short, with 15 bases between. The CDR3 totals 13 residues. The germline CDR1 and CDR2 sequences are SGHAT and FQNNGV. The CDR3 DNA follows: TGTGCCAGCAGCTTATCTGGGACAATGGAACAGTTCTTC. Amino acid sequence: CASSLSGTMEQFF.

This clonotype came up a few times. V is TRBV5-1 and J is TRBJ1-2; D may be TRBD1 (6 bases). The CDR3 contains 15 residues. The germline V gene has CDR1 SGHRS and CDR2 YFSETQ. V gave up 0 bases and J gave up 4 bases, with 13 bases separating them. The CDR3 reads CASSLGTGLSYGYTF. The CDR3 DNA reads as TGCGCCAGCAGCTTGGGAACAGGGTTAAGCTATGGCTACACCTTC.

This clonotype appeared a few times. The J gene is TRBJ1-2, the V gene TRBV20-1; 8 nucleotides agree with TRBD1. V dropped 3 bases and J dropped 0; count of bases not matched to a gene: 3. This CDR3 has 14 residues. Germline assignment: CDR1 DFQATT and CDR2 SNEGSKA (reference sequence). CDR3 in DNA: TGCAGTGCTAGGTGGGGACAGGCTAACTATGGCTACACCTTC. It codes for CSARWGQANYGYTF.

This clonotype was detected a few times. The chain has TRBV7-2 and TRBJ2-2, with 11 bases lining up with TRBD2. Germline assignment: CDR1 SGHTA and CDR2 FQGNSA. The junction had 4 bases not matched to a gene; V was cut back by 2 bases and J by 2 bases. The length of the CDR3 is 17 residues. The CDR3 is CASSLPTSGSNTGELFF. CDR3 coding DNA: TGTGCCAGCAGCTTACCTACTAGCGGGAGTAACACCGGGGAGCTGTTTTTT.

CDR3 in DNA: TGTGCCAGCACCACAGGCGGCACCGGGGAGCTGTTTTTT. It translates to CASTTGGTGELFF. This chain joins TRBV3-1 and TRBJ2-2, with D possibly matching TRBD1 (5 bases). This CDR3 has 13 amino acids. Trimming removed 7 bases from V and 4 bases from J, with 10 bases in between. CDR1 is LGHDT and CDR2 is YNNKEL in the germline V gene (reference sequence).